This T cell receptor (beta chain) appears in the sequencing data of a study of blood T cell repertoires in COVID-19. At the level of the study: Specimens from acute and convalescent COVID-19 originated in the United States, Italy and Spain. The cDNA or gDNA used as material had been derived from T cells, B-cell-depleted T cells, or PBMCs.

This CDR3 contains 15 residues. CDR1 and CDR2 (germline): MDHEN, SYDVKM. Trimming took 5 bases from V and 3 from J; bases not matched to a gene: 9. Original processing methods: Amplifying reference gene primers gave estimates of nucleated cell counts. This table comes from immunoSEQ multiplex PCR, and its TCRdb copy is limited to in-frame clones, with some not included. V and J calls and clone size follow that table, whereas D and trimming were derived from the DNA. The profile covers roughly 38,000 clones, with 76% appearing a single time and roughly 7.9% taken by the ten largest. Sample: peripheral blood. The V call is TRBV28, the J call TRBJ2-7, with 8 bases matching TRBD1. The clonotype originates from a man between 65 and 85 years old with active or convalescent COVID-19. The CDR3 DNA sequence: TGTGCCAGCAGTCCCTGGACAGGGACTGGCTACGAGCAGTACTTC. Translation: CASSPWTGTGYEQYF.